This T cell receptor (beta chain) was captured by sequencing in a study of OX40 agonist ivuxolimab in advanced cancers. This CDR3 region has 13 residues. CDR1 is LNHDA and CDR2 is SQIVND in the germline V gene (reference sequence). The junction had 3 bases not matched to a gene; V was cut back by 6 bases and J by 5 bases. This table comes from immunoSEQ multiplex PCR, and its TCRdb copy is limited to in-frame clones, with some not included. Here the sample spans roughly 63,000 clones, 89% being singletons. This sequence originates from an adult with an advanced solid tumor such as melanoma, head and neck, liver or kidney cancer. V usage is TRBV19 and J usage is TRBJ1-5, with 8 bases aligning to TRBD1. Sequences were derived from CD4+ or CD8+ T cells sorted from blood, sampled in a trial of the OX40 agonist ivuxolimab. The CDR3 DNA sequence: TGTGCCAGTAGCGACAGGGGCGATCAGCCCCAGCATTTT. This sequence encodes CASSDRGDQPQHF.